The rows below give T cell receptor beta chains drawn from one sample of a study of response to subunit inactivated influenza vaccine. TCRdb independently ran MiXCR on the RT-PCR reads; one entry per CDR3 protein. The sample includes more than 450,000 distinct CDR3 sequences, about 11% of them seen just once. This sample was also put to use in a study of T cells expressing NK-cell markers.

Material: PBMCs from blood, obtained on the day of vaccination. These receptors were collected from a man in his forties or fifties who received an inactivated influenza vaccine. Both conserved end residues are part of each CDR3. Each record gives: J gene, D gene, V gene, clone size, CDR3 DNA, CDR3 protein. A D gene is named only where the DNA matches it firmly. Rows give clone size only sometimes, using once, few, many, or a class for an expanded clone.

>TRBJ2-3|NA|TRBV4-3|few
TGCGCCAGCAGCCCACAGGCGGTTTCCACAGATACGCAGTATTTT
CASSPQAVSTDTQYF
>TRBJ1-2|NA|TRBV14|NA
TGTGCCAGCAGCGAGAGCGGACAGCGGATGGTGGGCTACACCTTC
CASSESGQRMVGYTF
>TRBJ2-1|TRBD1|TRBV29-1|NA
TGCAGCGCCGGACAGGGAGGTCGGCTTCTCTACAATGAGCAGTTCTTC
CSAGQGGRLLYNEQFF
>TRBJ2-6|NA|TRBV6-5|NA
TGTGCCAGCAGTTACTCGGGACACTCTGGGGCCAACGTCCTGACTTTC
CASSYSGHSGANVLTF
>TRBJ1-6|TRBD1|TRBV7-9|NA
TGTGCAAGCAGCTTAGCAGCGGACAGGGTTGGTTCACCCCTCCACTTT
CASSLAADRVGSPLHF
>TRBJ2-6|TRBD1|TRBV6-2/TRBV6-3|few
TGTGCCAGCACCAGACAGGGGGTGTCTGGGGCCAACGTCCTGACTTTC
CASTRQGVSGANVLTF
>TRBJ1-1|NA|TRBV9|NA
TGTGCCAGCAGCGTAGTCGTGGACACTGAAGCTTTCTTT
CASSVVVDTEAFF
>TRBJ1-2|TRBD1|TRBV28|NA
TGTGCCAGCAGGGCCGATGGACAGGGAACCTATGGCTACACCTTC
CASRADGQGTYGYTF
>TRBJ2-7|NA|TRBV12-3/TRBV12-4|NA
TGTGCCAGCAGTTTAGGCCTACGTCTAGCGACGAGCTCCTACGAGCAGTACTTC
CASSLGLRLATSSYEQYF
>TRBJ1-1|NA|TRBV7-9|many
TGTGCCAGCAGCTTAGCGCAAGCTGGAGGTACTGAAGCTTTCTTT
CASSLAQAGGTEAFF
>TRBJ2-3|NA|TRBV27|many
TGTGCCAGCAGTTATTTTAGCACAGATACGCAGTATTTT
CASSYFSTDTQYF
>TRBJ1-2|NA|TRBV7-9|few
TGTGCCAGCAGCTTCGGTGGTGGAGGAGGCTACACCTTC
CASSFGGGGGYTF
>TRBJ2-3|TRBD2|TRBV27|many
TGTGCCAGCAGTTATTCCGGCGGGGGTACGCAGTATTTT
CASSYSGGGTQYF
>TRBJ2-6|NA|TRBV5-1|few
TGCGCCAGCAGCTTGGACTACTCTGGGGCCAACGTCCTGACTTTC
CASSLDYSGANVLTF
>TRBJ2-3|TRBD2|TRBV24-1|many
TGTGCCACCAGTGACTCCGGGACTAGAGGCACAGATACGCAGTATTTT
CATSDSGTRGTDTQYF
>TRBJ2-1|NA|TRBV3-1|many
TGTGCCAGCAGCCAAAGATATGGCGCCGGTCGCTTCTTC
CASSQRYGAGRFF
>TRBJ2-3|TRBD2|TRBV3-1|many
TGTGCCAGCAGCCAAGATCTACTAGCGGGAGTGGGGTCTGGTACGCAGTATTTT
CASSQDLLAGVGSGTQYF
>TRBJ2-5|TRBD2|TRBV28|NA
TGTGCCAGCAGTAAACCGCGGGGGGGGTACCAAGAGACCCAGTACTTC
CASSKPRGGYQETQYF
>TRBJ2-5|NA|TRBV5-1|few
TGCGCCAGCAGCTCCGGCGGTACGAGGACCCAGTACTTC
CASSSGGTRTQYF
>TRBJ2-6|NA|TRBV6-1|NA
TGTGCCAGTATCCCGGGCCAAGTCCCCTCTGGGGCCAACGTCCTGACTTTC
CASIPGQVPSGANVLTF
>TRBJ2-1|TRBD2|TRBV10-3|many
TGTGCCATCAGTGAGTCGGCAGCGGGGGGGCCAAGGAATGAGCAGTTCTTC
CAISESAAGGPRNEQFF
>TRBJ1-1|NA|TRBV12-3/TRBV12-4|few
TGTGCCAGCAGTCCAACTCACGGGAACACTGAAGCTTTCTTT
CASSPTHGNTEAFF